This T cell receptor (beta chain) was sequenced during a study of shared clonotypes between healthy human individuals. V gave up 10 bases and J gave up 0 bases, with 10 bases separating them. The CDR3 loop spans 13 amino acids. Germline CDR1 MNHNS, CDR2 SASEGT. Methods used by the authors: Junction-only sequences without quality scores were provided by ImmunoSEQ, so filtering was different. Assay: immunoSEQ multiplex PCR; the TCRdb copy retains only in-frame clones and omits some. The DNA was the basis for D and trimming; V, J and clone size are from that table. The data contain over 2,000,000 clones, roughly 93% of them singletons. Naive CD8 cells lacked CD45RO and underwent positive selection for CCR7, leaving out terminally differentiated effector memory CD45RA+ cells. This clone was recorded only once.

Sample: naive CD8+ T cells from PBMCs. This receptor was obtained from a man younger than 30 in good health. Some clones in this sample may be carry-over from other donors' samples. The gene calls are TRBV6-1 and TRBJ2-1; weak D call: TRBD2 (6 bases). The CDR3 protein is CAIQAGSYNEQFF. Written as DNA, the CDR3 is TGTGCCATTCAAGCGGGCTCCTACAATGAGCAGTTCTTC.